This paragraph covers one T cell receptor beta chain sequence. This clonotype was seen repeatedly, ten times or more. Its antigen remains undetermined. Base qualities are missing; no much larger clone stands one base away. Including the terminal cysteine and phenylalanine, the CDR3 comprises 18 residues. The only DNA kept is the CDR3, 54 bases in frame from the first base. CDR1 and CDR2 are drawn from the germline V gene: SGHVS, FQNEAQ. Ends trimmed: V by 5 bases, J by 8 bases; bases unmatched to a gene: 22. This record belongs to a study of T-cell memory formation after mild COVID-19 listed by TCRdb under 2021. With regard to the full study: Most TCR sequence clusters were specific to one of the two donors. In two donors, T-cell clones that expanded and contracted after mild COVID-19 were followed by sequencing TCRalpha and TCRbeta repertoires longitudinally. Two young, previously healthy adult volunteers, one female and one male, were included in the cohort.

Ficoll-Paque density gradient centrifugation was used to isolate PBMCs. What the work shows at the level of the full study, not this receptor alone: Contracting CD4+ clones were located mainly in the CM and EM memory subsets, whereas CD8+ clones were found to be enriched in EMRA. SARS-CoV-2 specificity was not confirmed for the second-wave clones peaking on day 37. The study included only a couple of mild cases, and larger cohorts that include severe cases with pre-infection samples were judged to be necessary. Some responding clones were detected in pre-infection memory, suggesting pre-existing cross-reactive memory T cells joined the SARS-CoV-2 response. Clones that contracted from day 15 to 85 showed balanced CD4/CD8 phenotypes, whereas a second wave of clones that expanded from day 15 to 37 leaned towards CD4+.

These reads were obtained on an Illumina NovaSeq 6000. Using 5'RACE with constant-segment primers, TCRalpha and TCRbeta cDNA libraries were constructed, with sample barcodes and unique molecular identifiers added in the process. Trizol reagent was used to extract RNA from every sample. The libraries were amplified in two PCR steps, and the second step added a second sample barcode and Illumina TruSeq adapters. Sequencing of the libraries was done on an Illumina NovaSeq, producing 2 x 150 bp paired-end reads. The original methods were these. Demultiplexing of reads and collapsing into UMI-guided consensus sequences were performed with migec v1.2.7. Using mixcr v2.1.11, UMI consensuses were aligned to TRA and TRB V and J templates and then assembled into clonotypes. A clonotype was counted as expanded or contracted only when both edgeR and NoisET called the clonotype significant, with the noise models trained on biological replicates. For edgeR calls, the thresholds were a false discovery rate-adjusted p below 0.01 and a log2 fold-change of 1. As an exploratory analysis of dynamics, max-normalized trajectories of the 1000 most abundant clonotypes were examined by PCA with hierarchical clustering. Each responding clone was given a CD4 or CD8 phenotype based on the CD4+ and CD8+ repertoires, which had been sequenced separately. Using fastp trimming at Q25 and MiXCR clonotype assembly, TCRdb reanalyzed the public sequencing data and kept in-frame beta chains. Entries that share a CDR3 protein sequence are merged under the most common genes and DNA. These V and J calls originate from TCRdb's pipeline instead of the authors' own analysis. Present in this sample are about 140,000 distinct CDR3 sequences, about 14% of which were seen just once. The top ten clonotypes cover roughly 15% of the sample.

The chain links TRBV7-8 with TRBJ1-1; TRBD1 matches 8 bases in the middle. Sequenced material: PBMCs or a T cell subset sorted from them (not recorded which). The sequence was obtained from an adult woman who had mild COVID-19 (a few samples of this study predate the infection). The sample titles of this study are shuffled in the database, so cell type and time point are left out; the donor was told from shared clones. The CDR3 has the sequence CASSQAGQGRWGSGEAFF. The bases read TGTGCCAGCAGCCAGGCCGGACAGGGTCGATGGGGTTCCGGAGAAGCTTTCTTT.